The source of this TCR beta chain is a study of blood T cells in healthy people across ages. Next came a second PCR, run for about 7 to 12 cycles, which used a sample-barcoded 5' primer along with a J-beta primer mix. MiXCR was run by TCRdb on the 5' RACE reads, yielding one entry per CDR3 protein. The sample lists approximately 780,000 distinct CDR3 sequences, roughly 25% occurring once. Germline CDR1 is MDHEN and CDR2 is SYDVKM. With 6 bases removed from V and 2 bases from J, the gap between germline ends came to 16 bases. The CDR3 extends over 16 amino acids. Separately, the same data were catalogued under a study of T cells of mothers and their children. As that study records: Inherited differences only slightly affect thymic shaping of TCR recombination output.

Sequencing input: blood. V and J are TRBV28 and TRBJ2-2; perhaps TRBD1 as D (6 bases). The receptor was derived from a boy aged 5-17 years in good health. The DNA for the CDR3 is TGTGCCAGCAGGCCCTCCGGGACATACAACACCGGGGAGCTGTTTTTT. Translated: CASRPSGTYNTGELFF.